Below are 25 T cell receptor beta chains sequenced from a single sample in a study of cytomegalovirus exposure and HLA in healthy donors. The study ran its PCR with 60 Vbeta and 13 Jbeta primers. Data came from immunoSEQ multiplex PCR; TCRdb stores just in-frame clones and leaves some out. This sample has 95,000 to 100,000 clones, with under 80% found just once. Sequencing was performed on PBMCs. The receptors derive from a male donor in good health and CMV-seronegative.

CDR3 coding DNA: TGTGCCAGCAGTTCGGCAGGGGGTGGCTACACCTTC. Amino acids: CASSSAGGGYTF. The chain uses TRBV28 and TRBJ1-2; 7 positions agree with TRBD1. CDR1 is MDHEN and CDR2 is SYDVKM in the germline V gene. J was trimmed by 7 bases and V by 4 bases; bases with no gene match: 3. This CDR3 has 12 residues.

V and J are TRBV15 and TRBJ2-7; maybe TRBD1 (6 bases). From germline, CDR1 is LNHNV and CDR2 YYDKDF (reference sequence). V shed 0 bases and J shed 12 bases, with 12 bases lying between them. The CDR3 runs to 12 residues. CDR3 sequence (DNA): TGTGCCACCAGCAGAGATCAGAACAGGGCGTACTTC. This gives the protein CATSRDQNRAYF.

The rearrangement links TRBV28 to TRBJ2-7; the D gene is possibly TRBD2 (6 bases). Trimming took 3 bases from V and 10 from J, leaving 10 bases between them. CDR3 length: 11 amino acids. Germline V CDR1 and CDR2: MDHEN, SYDVKM. CDR3 amino acids: CASSLRAGQYF. In DNA, the CDR3 is TGTGCCAGCAGTTTGAGGGCGGGACAGTACTTC.

This clone came up a few times. The chain carries TRBV18 and TRBJ2-7; D call uncertain. Deletions cut 2 bases from V and 0 bases from J, with 11 bases between. This CDR3 has 15 residues. Germline CDR1 is KGHSH and CDR2 is LQKENI. The CDR3 reads CASSPAPIVSYEQYF. In DNA form, the CDR3 reads TGTGCCAGCTCACCAGCCCCGATAGTCTCCTACGAGCAGTACTTC.

This clone was seen more than once but under ten times. The chain links TRBV4-1 to TRBJ2-7, with no clear D. The germline V gene encodes CDR1 MGHRA and CDR2 YSYEKL. There are 15 residues in the CDR3. Trimming removed 8 bases at V and 2 bases at J, with 19 bases between. The CDR3 region has the DNA TGCGCCAGCCGGGTAGGTCCGTCGCCCACCTACGAGCAGTACTTC. It yields the protein CASRVGPSPTYEQYF.

This chain joins TRBV5-1 and TRBJ1-2; D gene unclear. V dropped 4 bases and J dropped 8 bases, with 15 bases sitting between them. The CDR3 sequence is 13 residues long. Germline V gene sequence: CDR1 SGHRS, CDR2 YFSETQ. The CDR3 bases are TGCGCCAGCAGCAGAGAGGGCCTGAGCGGCTACACCTTC. Protein product: CASSREGLSGYTF.

The chain combines TRBV4-1 with TRBJ2-1; tentatively, D is TRBD1 (5 bases). Germline V gene data show CDR1 as MGHRA and CDR2 as YSYEKL. The CDR3 extends over 14 amino acids. Trimming left V 4 bases short and J 8 bases short, with 15 bases between. CDR3 amino acids: CASSPNHPRDEQFF. The DNA for the CDR3 is TGCGCCAGCAGCCCCAATCATCCCAGGGATGAGCAGTTCTTC.

Regarding this clone: The junction departs from germline at one end; a sequencing error may be responsible. The chain uses TRBV7-9 and TRBJ2-2; D unclear. Germline V lookup: CDR1 SEHNR, CDR2 FQNEAQ (reference sequence). The CDR3 is made up of 15 amino acids. Written as DNA, the CDR3 is TGTTCCAGCAGCCCGCGACGGGTGGATGCCGGGGAGCTGTTTTTT. Translation gives CSSSPRRVDAGELFF.

J is TRBJ1-5 and V is TRBV6-1; 7 nucleotides line up with TRBD1. The germline V gene has CDR1 MNHNS and CDR2 SASEGT. J was trimmed by 4 bases and V by 11 bases; bases with no gene match: 11. The CDR3 is 14 amino acids. The CDR3 loop reads CASSGTAFNQPQHF. CDR3 DNA sequence: TGTGCCTCGTCCGGGACAGCTTTTAATCAGCCCCAGCATTTT.

This clone has only a few counts. The same CDR3 arises from other DNA sequences in this sample as well. The gene calls are TRBV5-1 and TRBJ2-3, with D perhaps matching TRBD2 (5 bases). This CDR3 spans 14 amino acids. The germline V gene has CDR1 SGHRS and CDR2 YFSETQ. V was cut by 0 bases and J by 0 bases, with 5 bases left in between. CDR3 residues: CASSLGTSTDTQYF. CDR3 DNA sequence: TGCGCCAGCAGCTTGGGGACTAGCACAGATACGCAGTATTTT. Full variable domain (outside the CDR3, taken from reference TRBV5-1 and TRBJ2-3): KAGVTQTPRYLIKTRGQQVTLSCSPISGHRSVSWYQQTPGQGLQFLFEYFSETQRNKGNFPGRFSGRQFSNSRSEMNVSTLELGDSALYLCASSLGTSTDTQYFGPGTRLTVL.

The V call is TRBV7-3, the J call TRBJ2-7; possible D gene TRBD2, 6 bases. V was cut by 1 base and J by 0 bases, with 10 bases left in between. The CDR3 spans 15 residues. The germline V gene encodes CDR1 SGHTA and CDR2 FQGTGA. The CDR3: CASSLKAGASYEQYF. The CDR3 region has the DNA TGTGCCAGCAGCTTAAAAGCGGGTGCCTCCTACGAGCAGTACTTC.

V usage is TRBV5-1 and J usage is TRBJ1-2; a weak D match, TRBD1 (5 bases). Germline CDR1 SGHRS, CDR2 YFSETQ. Trimming left V 4 bases short and J 7 bases short, with 11 bases between. This CDR3 spans 12 amino acids. CDR3 region: CASSPDRCGYTF. The CDR3 region has the DNA TGCGCCAGCAGCCCCGACAGATGTGGCTACACCTTC.

The chain recombines TRBV28 with TRBJ1-1; perhaps TRBD1 as D (6 bases). Germline V lookup: CDR1 MDHEN, CDR2 SYDVKM. This CDR3 contains 17 residues. With 6 bases removed from V and 1 base from J, the gap between germline ends came to 21 bases. CDR3 coding DNA: TGTGCCAGCAGCCCACCGGGACATCCAAGAAAGAACACTGAAGCTTTCTTT. It is translated as CASSPPGHPRKNTEAFF.

This clone came up a few times. V gene TRBV10-3 combines with J gene TRBJ2-2, with 7 bases identical to TRBD1. J was trimmed by 3 bases and V by 3 bases; bases with no gene match: 4. The CDR3 loop spans 15 amino acids. Germline V gives CDR1 ENHRY, CDR2 SYGVKD. This CDR3 is CAISDGQDYTGELFF. The CDR3 coding sequence is TGTGCCATCAGTGACGGACAGGACTACACCGGGGAGCTGTTTTTT.

V gene TRBV19 combines with J gene TRBJ1-1, with 9 bases lining up with TRBD1. The CDR3 covers 14 residues. V lost 3 bases, J lost 5 bases, and 4 bases stayed unmatched. Germline assignment: CDR1 LNHDA and CDR2 SQIVND (reference sequence). The CDR3 DNA follows: TGTGCCAGTAGTATCCGGGACAGGGTAACTGAAGCTTTCTTT. Protein: CASSIRDRVTEAFF.

The chain uses TRBV7-2 and TRBJ1-5; weak D call: TRBD1 (6 bases). Germline assignment: CDR1 SGHTA and CDR2 FQGNSA. V lost 7 bases and J lost 1, with 11 bases in between. This CDR3 region has 14 residues. The CDR3 reads CASTLGQSNQPQHF. In nucleotides, the CDR3 is TGTGCCAGCACCCTGGGACAAAGCAATCAGCCCCAGCATTTT.

The rearrangement joins TRBV7-2 to TRBJ2-4; D perhaps matches TRBD2 (6 bases). This CDR3 is built from 16 residues. CDR1 and CDR2 from the germline V gene are SGHTA and FQGNSA. V was clipped by 0 bases and J by 7 bases, with 16 bases between them. Written as DNA, the CDR3 is TGTGCCAGCAGCTTAGCGTCCCAGGGAGGTAGGAACATTCAGTACTTC. Protein product: CASSLASQGGRNIQYF.

In its sample, this clone was seen a few times. The chain couples TRBV9 to TRBJ2-1; 10 bases are shared with TRBD2. The CDR3 sequence is 15 residues long. V lost 4 bases to trimming and J lost 7 bases; unmatched junction nucleotides: 8. Germline loops: CDR1 SGDLS, CDR2 YYNGEE. The DNA for the CDR3 is TGTGCCAGCAGCCCCAGCGGGAGGGCCCGAAATGAGCAGTTCTTC. Amino acids: CASSPSGRARNEQFF.

V gene TRBV19 combines with J gene TRBJ2-2; the D gene is possibly TRBD2 (5 bases). There are 13 residues in the CDR3. The germline gives CDR1 LNHDA, CDR2 SQIVND (reference sequence). V was cut by 7 bases and J by 7 bases, with 13 bases left in between. CDR3 loop: CASIKLANGELFF. CDR3 bases: TGTGCCAGTATAAAGCTAGCTAACGGGGAGCTGTTTTTT.

CDR3 in DNA: TGCGCCAGCAGCGAGGGACTAGCGGGAGGAGTTCTGGCCAAAAACATTCAGTACTTC. This sequence encodes CASSEGLAGGVLAKNIQYF. The rearrangement links TRBV5-1 to TRBJ2-4; 15 positions match TRBD2. Trimming cost V 4 bases and J 1 base; bases outside gene matches: 9. Germline CDR1 is SGHRS and CDR2 is YFSETQ. The CDR3 is 19 residues long.

This chain uses TRBV5-1 with TRBJ2-7; the match to TRBD1 covers 9 bases. CDR3 length: 16 amino acids. J was trimmed by 3 bases and V by 2 bases; bases with no gene match: 9. Germline assignment: CDR1 SGHRS and CDR2 YFSETQ. The CDR3 loop reads CASSFTGGRGNYEQYF. In DNA form, the CDR3 reads TGCGCCAGCAGCTTCACAGGGGGCCGTGGTAACTACGAGCAGTACTTC.

This chain links TRBV7-6 with TRBJ1-6, with a weak D call TRBD1 (5 bases). V lost 1 base to trimming and J lost 3 bases, with 7 bases between them. Germline V gives CDR1 SGHVS, CDR2 FNYEAQ. CDR3 length equals 15 residues. The CDR3 loop is CASSLDGGYNSPLHF. The CDR3, as DNA: TGTGCCAGCAGCTTAGACGGGGGCTATAATTCACCCCTCCACTTT.

This sequence joins TRBV21-1 and TRBJ1-2; the D call in the table, TRBD1, was not verified against the DNA. TRBV21-1 is annotated as a pseudogene. This CDR3 spans 17 amino acids. CDR3 DNA sequence: TGTGCCAGCAGCAAAGTAGGGAACAGGGGTTTCTACTATGGCTACACCTTC. Its translation is CASSKVGNRGFYYGYTF.

The chain employs TRBV30 and TRBJ2-1; TRBD2 matches 7 bases. Trimming took 1 base from V and 6 from J; bases not matched to a gene: 3. The CDR3 sequence is 13 residues long. Germline V lookup: CDR1 GTSNPN, CDR2 SVGIG (reference sequence). CDR3 sequence reads: CAWSAGRGNEQFF. CDR3 bases: TGTGCCTGGAGTGCTGGGAGGGGCAATGAGCAGTTCTTC.

The chain carries TRBV7-3 and TRBJ2-7, with 8 positions matching TRBD2. CDR1 is SGHTA and CDR2 is FQGTGA in the germline V gene. The CDR3 runs 12 residues. After removal of 0 bases from V and 9 bases from J, the junction contained 1 base not matched to a gene. In DNA form, the CDR3 reads TGTGCCAGCAGCTTAACCAGCGGGAGGCAGTACTTC. Translation: CASSLTSGRQYF. The variable domain in full, completed from reference TRBV7-3 and TRBJ2-7, reads GAGVSQTPSNKVTEKGKYVELRCDPISGHTALYWYRQSLGQGPEFLIYFQGTGAADDSGLPNDRFFAVRPEGSVSTLKIQRTERGDSAVYLCASSLTSGRQYFGPGTRLTVT.